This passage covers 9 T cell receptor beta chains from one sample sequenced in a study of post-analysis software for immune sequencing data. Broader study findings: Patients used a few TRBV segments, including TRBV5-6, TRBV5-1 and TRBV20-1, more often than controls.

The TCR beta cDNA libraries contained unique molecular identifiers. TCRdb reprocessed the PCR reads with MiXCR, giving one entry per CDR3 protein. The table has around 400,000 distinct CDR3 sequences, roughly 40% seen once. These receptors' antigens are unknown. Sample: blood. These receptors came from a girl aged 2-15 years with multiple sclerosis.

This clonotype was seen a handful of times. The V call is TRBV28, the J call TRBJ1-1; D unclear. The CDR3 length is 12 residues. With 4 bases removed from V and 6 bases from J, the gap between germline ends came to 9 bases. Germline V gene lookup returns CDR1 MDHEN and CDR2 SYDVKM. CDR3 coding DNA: TGTGCCAGCAGTTCGACCGGCCCTGAAGCTTTCTTT. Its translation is CASSSTGPEAFF.

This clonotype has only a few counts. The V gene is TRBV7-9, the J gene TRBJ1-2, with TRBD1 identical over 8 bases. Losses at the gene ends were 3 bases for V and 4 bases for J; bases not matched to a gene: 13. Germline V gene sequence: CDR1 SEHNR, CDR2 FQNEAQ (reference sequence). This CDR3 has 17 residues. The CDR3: CASSFVDRDPPLYGYTF. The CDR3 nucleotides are TGTGCCAGCAGCTTTGTGGACAGGGATCCCCCTCTCTATGGCTACACCTTC.

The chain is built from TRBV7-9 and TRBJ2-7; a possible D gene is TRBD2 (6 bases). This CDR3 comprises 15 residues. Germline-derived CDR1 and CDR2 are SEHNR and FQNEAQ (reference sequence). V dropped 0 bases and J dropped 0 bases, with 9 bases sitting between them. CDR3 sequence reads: CASSLAGGYSYEQYF. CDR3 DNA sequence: TGTGCCAGCAGCTTAGCGGGAGGATACTCCTACGAGCAGTACTTC.

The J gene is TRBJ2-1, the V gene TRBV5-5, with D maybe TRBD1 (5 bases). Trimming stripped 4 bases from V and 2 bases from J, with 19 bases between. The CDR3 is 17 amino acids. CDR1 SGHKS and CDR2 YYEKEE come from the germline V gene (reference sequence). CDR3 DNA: TGTGCCAGCAGCCATAAAGACGGACCAGGGCCCTACAATGAGCAGTTCTTC. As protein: CASSHKDGPGPYNEQFF. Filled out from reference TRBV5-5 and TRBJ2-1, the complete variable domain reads DAGVTQSPTHLIKTRGQQVTLRCSPISGHKSVSWYQQVLGQGPQFIFQYYEKEERGRGNFPDRFSARQFPNYSSELNVNALLLGDSALYLCASSHKDGPGPYNEQFFGPGTRLTVL.

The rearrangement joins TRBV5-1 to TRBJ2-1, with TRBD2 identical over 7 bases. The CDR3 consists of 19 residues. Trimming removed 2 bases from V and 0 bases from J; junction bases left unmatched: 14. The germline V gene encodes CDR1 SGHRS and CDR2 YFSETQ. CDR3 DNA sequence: TGCGCCAGCAGCTTTAAGACCGCAGCCGCTAGCGGCTCCTACAATGAGCAGTTCTTC. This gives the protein CASSFKTAAASGSYNEQFF.

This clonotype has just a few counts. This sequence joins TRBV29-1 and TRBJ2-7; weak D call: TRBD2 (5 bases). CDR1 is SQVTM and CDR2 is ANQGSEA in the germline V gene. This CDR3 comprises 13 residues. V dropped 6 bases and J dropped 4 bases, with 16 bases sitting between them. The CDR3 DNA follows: TGCAGCGTGGAAAGACTATCTATATACGAGCAGTACTTC. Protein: CSVERLSIYEQYF.

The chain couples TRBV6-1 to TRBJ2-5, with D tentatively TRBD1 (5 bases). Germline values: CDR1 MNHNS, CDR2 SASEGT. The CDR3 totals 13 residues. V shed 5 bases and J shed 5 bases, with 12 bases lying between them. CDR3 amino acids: CASSITGMETQYF. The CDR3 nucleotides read TGTGCCAGCAGTATCACAGGAATGGAGACCCAGTACTTC.

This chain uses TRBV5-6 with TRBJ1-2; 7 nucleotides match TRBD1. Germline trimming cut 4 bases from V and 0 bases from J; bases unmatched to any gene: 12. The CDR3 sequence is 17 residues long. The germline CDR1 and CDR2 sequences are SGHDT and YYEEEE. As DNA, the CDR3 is TGTGCCAGCAGCATCGACGGGACAGCACCTACTAACTATGGCTACACCTTC. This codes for CASSIDGTAPTNYGYTF.

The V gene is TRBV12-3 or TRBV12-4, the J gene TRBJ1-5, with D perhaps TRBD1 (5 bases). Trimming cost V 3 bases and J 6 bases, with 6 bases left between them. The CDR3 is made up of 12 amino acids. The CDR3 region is CASSLQGQPQHF. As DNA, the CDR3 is TGTGCCAGCAGTTTGCAGGGTCAGCCCCAGCATTTT.